The text below deals with one TCR beta chain. Its target is not known. The sample originates from a study of Ad26.COV2.S vaccination and SARS-CoV-2 variants. This CDR3 region has 17 residues. V was clipped by 2 bases and J by 0 bases, with 14 bases between them. CDR1 and CDR2 from the germline V gene are SGHTA and FQGTGA. Treatment given: about 20 received Ad26.COV2.S at low or high dose, single or two shots; about 5 received placebo; per-sample allocation not given. At day 63 after the first vaccine or placebo injection, samples were drawn. Generated by immunoSEQ multiplex PCR, the TCRdb table keeps only in-frame clones and is missing some. Counted here are 450,000 to 550,000 clones, 80% to 90% occurring once; the ten biggest clones make up 1.5% to 2%. Study-wide results and limits: Possible underestimation of total T cell responses by the TCR breadth and depth analyses was noted.

The sample was peripheral blood, taken in a trial of Ad26.COV2.S vaccine versus placebo. The genes are TRBV7-3 and TRBJ1-3; unclear D gene. The TCR was taken from a person between 18 and 65 years old who received the Ad26.COV2.S COVID-19 vaccine or a placebo. The CDR3 is CASSLLGLRNSGNTIYF. Written as DNA, the CDR3 is TGTGCCAGCAGCTTACTTGGTTTGCGCAACTCTGGAAACACCATATATTTT.